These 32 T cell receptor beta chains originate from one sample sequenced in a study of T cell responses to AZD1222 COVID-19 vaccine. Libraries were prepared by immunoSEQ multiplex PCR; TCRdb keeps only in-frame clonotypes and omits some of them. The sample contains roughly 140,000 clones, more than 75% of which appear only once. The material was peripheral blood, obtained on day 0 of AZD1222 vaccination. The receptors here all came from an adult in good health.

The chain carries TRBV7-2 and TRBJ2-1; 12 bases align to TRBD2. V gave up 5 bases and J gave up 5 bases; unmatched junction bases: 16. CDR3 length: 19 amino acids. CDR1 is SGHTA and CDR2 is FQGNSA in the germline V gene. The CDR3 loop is CASSPSWTSGNPSHNEQFF. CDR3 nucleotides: TGTGCCAGCAGCCCCTCCTGGACTAGCGGGAATCCGTCCCACAATGAGCAGTTCTTC.

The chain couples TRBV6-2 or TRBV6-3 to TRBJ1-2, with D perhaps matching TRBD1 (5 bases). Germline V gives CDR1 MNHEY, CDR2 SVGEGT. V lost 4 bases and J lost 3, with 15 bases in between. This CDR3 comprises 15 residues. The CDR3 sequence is CASSSIVRDDYGYTF. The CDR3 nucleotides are TGTGCCAGCAGTTCCATCGTCAGGGACGACTATGGCTACACCTTC.

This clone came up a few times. The CDR3 nucleotides are TGTGCCAGCAGCATACAGGACTCTGGAAACACCATATATTTT. Encoded protein: CASSIQDSGNTIYF. V usage is TRBV9 and J usage is TRBJ1-3; D might be TRBD1 (5 bases). The CDR3 runs to 14 residues. The germline gives CDR1 SGDLS, CDR2 YYNGEE. V was pared by 4 bases and J by 0 bases, with 8 bases between.

CDR3 amino acids: CASSIGQGGRYGYTF. In DNA form, the CDR3 reads TGTGCCAGTAGTATAGGCCAGGGAGGTCGATATGGCTACACCTTC. The chain recombines TRBV19 with TRBJ1-2; possibly TRBD1 for D (5 bases). Trimming cost V 1 base and J 5 bases, with 14 bases left between them. This CDR3 has 15 residues. CDR1 and CDR2 (germline): LNHDA, SQIVND (reference sequence).

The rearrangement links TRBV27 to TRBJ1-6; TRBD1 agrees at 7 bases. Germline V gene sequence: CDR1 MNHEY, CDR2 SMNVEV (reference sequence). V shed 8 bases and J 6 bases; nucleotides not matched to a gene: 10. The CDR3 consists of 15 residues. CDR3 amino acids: CASRGQPLLNSPLHF. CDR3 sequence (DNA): TGTGCCAGCCGGGGACAGCCGCTCCTTAATTCACCCCTCCACTTT.

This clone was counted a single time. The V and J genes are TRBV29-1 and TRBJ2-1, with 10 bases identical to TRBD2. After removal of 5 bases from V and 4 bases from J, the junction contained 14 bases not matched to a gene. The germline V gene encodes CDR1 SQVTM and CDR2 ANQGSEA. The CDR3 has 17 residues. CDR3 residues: CSVLHRERGGLYNEQFF. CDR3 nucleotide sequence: TGCAGCGTTCTACACCGCGAGCGGGGGGGCCTTTACAATGAGCAGTTCTTC.

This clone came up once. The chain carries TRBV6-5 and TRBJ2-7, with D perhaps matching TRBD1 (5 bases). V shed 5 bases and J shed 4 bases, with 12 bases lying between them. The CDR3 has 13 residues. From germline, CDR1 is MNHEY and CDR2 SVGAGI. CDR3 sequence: CASSRGDSYEQYF. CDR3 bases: TGTGCCAGCAGTCGTGGCGACAGTTACGAGCAGTACTTC.

This chain's CDR3 is CASRNLPGSNQPQHF. In nucleotides, the CDR3 is TGTGCCAGTAGGAATCTTCCCGGGAGCAATCAGCCCCAGCATTTT. The gene calls are TRBV19 and TRBJ1-5; D unresolved. CDR1 and CDR2 from the germline V gene are LNHDA and SQIVND (reference sequence). The CDR3 totals 15 residues. Trimming stripped 6 bases from V and 1 base from J, with 13 bases between.

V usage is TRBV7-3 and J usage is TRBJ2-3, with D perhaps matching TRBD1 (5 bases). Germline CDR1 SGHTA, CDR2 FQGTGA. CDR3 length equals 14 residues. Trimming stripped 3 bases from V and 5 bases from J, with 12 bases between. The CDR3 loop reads CASSLGRVGDTQYF. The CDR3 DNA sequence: TGTGCCAGCAGCTTGGGCAGGGTTGGAGATACGCAGTATTTT.

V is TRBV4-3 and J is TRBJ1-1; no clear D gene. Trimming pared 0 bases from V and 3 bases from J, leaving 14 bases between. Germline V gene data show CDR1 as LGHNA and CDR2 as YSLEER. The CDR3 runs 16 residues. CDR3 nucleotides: TGCGCCAGCAGCCAAGATTTTCAGGAGATACACACTGAAGCTTTCTTT. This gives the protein CASSQDFQEIHTEAFF.

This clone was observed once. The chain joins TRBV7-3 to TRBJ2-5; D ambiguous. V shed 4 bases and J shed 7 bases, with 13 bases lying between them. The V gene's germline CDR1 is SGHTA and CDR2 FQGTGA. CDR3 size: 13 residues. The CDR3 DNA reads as TGTGCCAGCAGCTCCGGGCCCCGAGGGACCCAGTACTTC. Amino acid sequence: CASSSGPRGTQYF.

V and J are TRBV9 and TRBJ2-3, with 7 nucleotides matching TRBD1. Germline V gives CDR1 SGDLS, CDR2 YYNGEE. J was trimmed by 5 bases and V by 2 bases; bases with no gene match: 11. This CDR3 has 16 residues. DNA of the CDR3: TGTGCCAGCAGCGTCGGGACAGTTCCTCAAGGAGATACGCAGTATTTT. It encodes CASSVGTVPQGDTQYF.

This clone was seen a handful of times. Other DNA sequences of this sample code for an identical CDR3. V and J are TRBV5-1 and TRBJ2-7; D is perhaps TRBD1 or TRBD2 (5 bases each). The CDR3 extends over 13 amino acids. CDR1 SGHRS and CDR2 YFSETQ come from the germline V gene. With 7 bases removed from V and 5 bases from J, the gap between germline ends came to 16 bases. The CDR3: CASSLGEGNEQYF. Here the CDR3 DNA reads TGCGCCAGCTCCTTGGGAGAGGGGAACGAGCAGTACTTC.

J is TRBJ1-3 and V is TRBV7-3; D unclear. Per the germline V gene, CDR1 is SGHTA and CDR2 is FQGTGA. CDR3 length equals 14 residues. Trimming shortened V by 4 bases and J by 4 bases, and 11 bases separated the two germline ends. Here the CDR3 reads CASSSGLPGNTIYF. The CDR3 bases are TGTGCCAGCAGCTCCGGGCTCCCGGGAAACACCATATATTTT.

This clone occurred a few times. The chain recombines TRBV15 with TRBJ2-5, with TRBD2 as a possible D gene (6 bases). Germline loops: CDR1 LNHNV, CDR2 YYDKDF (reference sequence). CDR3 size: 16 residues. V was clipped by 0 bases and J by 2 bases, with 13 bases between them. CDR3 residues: CATSRDWGGNQETQYF. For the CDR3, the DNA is TGTGCCACCAGCAGAGATTGGGGAGGTAATCAAGAGACCCAGTACTTC.

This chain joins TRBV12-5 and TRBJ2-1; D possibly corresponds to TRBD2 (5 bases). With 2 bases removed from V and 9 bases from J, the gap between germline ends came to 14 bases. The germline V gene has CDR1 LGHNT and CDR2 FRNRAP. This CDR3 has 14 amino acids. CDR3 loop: CASGLSGWSGEQFF. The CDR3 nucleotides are TGTGCTAGTGGTTTGTCAGGTTGGAGCGGTGAGCAGTTCTTC.

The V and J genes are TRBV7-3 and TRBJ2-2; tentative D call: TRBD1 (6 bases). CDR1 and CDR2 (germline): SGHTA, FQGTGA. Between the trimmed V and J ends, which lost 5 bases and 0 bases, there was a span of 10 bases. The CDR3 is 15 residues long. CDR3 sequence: CASSLGTTNTGELFF. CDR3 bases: TGTGCCAGCAGCCTCGGGACAACGAACACCGGGGAGCTGTTTTTT.

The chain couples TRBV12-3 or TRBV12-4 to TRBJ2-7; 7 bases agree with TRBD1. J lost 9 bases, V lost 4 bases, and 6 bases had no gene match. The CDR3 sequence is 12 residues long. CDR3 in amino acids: CASSSGQVGQYF. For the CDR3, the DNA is TGTGCCAGCAGTTCCGGACAGGTCGGGCAGTACTTC.

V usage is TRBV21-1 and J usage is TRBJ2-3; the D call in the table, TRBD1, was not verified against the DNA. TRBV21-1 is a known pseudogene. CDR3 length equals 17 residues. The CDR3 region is CASSKQNGTGGTDTQYF. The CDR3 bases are TGTGCCAGCAGCAAACAAAATGGGACAGGGGGTACAGATACGCAGTATTTT.

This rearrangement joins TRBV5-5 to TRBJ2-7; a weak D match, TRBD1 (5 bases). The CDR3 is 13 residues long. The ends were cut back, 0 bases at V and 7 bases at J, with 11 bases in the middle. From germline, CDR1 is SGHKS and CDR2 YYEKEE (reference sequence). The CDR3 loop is CASSLVGAEEQYF. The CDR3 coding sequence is TGTGCCAGCAGCTTGGTTGGGGCGGAGGAGCAGTACTTC.

The CDR3 spells CASCGQRRPVEPQHF. CDR3 bases: TGTGCCAGTTGCGGACAGAGACGGCCCGTAGAGCCCCAGCATTTT. The rearrangement links TRBV19 to TRBJ1-5; TRBD1 is a possible D gene (6 bases). CDR1 and CDR2 from the germline V gene are LNHDA and SQIVND (reference sequence). The CDR3 is 15 residues long. Trimming stripped 8 bases from V and 8 bases from J, with 22 bases between.

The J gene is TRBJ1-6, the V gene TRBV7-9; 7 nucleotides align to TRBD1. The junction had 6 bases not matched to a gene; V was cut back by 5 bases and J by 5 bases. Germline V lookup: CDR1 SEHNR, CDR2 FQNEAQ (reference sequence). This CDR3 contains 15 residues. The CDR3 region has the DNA TGTGCCAGCAGCCTCTCGACAGGGAATAATTCACCCCTCCACTTT. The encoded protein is CASSLSTGNNSPLHF.

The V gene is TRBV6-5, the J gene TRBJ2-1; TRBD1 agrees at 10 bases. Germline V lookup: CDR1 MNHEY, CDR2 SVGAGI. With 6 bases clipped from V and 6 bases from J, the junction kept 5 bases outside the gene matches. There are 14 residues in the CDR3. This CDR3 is CASRRQGAGNEQFF. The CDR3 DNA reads TGTGCCAGCAGACGACAGGGGGCCGGCAATGAGCAGTTCTTC.

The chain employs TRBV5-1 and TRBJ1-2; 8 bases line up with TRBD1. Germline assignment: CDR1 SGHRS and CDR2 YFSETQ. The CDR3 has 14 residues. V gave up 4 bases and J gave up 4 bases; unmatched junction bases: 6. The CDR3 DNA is TGCGCCAGCAGCCCCGACAGGGGAGGCTATGGCTACACCTTC. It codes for CASSPDRGGYGYTF.

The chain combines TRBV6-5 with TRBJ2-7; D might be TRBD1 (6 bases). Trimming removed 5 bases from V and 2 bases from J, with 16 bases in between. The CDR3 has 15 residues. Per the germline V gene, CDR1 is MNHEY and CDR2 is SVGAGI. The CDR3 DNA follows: TGTGCCAGCAGTAGTTCAGGGGTCGGGACCTACGAGCAGTACTTC. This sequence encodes CASSSSGVGTYEQYF.

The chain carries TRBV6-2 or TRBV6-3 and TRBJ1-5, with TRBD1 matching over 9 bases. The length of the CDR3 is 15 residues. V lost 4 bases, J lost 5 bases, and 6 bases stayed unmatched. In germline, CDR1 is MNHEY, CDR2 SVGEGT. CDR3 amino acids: CASSSTTGGHQPQHF. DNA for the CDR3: TGTGCCAGCAGTTCCACGACAGGGGGACATCAGCCCCAGCATTTT.

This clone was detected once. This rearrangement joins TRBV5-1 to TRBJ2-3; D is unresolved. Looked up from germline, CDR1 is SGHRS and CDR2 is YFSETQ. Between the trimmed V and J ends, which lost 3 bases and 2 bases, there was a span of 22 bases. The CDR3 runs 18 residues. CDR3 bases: TGCGCCAGCAGCTCCGATGAACAAGTCGGGTCGAACACAGATACGCAGTATTTT. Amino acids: CASSSDEQVGSNTDTQYF. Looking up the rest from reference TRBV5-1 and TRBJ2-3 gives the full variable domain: KAGVTQTPRYLIKTRGQQVTLSCSPISGHRSVSWYQQTPGQGLQFLFEYFSETQRNKGNFPGRFSGRQFSNSRSEMNVSTLELGDSALYLCASSSDEQVGSNTDTQYFGPGTRLTVL.

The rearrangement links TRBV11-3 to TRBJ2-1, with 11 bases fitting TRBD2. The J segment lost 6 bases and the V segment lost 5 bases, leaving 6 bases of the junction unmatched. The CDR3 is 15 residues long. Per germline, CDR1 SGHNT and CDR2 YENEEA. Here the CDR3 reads CASSHSGGAGNEQFF. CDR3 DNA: TGTGCCAGCAGCCATAGCGGGGGGGCCGGCAATGAGCAGTTCTTC.

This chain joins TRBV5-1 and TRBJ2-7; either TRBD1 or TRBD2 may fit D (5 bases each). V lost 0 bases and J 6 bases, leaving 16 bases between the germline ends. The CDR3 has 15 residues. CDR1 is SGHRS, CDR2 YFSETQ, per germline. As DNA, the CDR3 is TGCGCCAGCAGCTTGGCCGGGGCATCAAATACCGAGCAGTACTTC. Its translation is CASSLAGASNTEQYF.

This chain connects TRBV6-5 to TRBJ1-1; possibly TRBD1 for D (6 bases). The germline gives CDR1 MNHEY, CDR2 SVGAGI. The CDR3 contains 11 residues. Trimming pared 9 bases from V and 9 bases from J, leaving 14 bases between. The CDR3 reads CASTGAGQAFF. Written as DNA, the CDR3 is TGTGCCAGTACGGGGGCAGGGCAAGCTTTCTTT.

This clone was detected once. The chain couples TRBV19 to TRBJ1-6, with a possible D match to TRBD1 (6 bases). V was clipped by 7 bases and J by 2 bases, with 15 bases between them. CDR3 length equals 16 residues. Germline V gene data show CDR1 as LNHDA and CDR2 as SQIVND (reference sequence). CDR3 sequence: CASKGGGYAYNSPLHF. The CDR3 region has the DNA TGTGCCAGTAAAGGGGGGGGGTACGCCTATAATTCACCCCTCCACTTT.

The CDR3 loop is CASSSWGNEKLFF. The CDR3 DNA reads as TGTGCCAGCAGCTCATGGGGCAATGAAAAACTGTTTTTT. The chain carries TRBV5-6 and TRBJ1-4, with a weak D call TRBD1 (5 bases). The CDR3 length is 13 residues. Germline CDR1 reads SGHDT; CDR2 reads YYEEEE. The V end was cut by 3 bases, the J end by 5 bases, with 8 bases between.